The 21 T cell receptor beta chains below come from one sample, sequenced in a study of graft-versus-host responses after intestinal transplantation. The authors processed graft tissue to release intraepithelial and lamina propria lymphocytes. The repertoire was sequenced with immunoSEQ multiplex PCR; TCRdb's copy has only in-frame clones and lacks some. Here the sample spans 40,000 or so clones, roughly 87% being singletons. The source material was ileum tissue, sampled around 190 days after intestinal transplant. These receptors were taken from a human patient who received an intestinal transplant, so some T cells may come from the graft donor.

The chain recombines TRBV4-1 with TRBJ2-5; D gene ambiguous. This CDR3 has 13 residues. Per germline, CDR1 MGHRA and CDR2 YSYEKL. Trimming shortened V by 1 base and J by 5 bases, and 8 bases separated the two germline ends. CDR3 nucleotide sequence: TGCGCCAGCAGCCAAGTAGCCGTTGAGACCCAGTACTTC. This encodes CASSQVAVETQYF.

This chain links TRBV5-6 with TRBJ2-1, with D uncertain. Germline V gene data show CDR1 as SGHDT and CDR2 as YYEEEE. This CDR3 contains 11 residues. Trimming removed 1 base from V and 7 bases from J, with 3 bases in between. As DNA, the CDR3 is TGTGCCAGCAGCTTGTTTAATGAGCAGTTCTTC. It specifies CASSLFNEQFF.

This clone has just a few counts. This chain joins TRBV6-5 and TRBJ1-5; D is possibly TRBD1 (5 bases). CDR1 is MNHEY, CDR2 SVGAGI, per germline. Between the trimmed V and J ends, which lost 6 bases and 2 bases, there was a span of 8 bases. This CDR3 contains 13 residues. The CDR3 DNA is TGTGCCAGCAGATCCAGGGGCAATCAGCCCCAGCATTTT. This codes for CASRSRGNQPQHF.

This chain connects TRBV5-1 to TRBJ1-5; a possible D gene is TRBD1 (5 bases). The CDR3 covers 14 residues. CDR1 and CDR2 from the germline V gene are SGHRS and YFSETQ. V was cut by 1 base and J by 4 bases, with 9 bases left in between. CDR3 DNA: TGCGCCAGCAGCTTGCTCGGGGGAAATCAGCCCCAGCATTTT. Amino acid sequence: CASSLLGGNQPQHF.

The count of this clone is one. This CDR3 reads CASSLGGRSYNEQFF. For the CDR3, the DNA is TGTGCCAGCAGCTTGGGCGGGAGAAGCTACAATGAGCAGTTCTTC. The rearrangement uses TRBV5-6 and TRBJ2-1; 7 nucleotides match TRBD2. Germline trimming cut 0 bases from V and 3 bases from J; bases unmatched to any gene: 3. This CDR3 has 15 amino acids. Germline V CDR1 and CDR2: SGHDT, YYEEEE.

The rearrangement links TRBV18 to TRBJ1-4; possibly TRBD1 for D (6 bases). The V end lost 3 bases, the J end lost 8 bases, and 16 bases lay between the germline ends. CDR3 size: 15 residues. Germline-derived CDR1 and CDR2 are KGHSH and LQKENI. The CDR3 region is CASSPLSGAPEKLFF. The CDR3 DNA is TGTGCCAGCTCACCGTTATCGGGGGCCCCCGAAAAACTGTTTTTT.

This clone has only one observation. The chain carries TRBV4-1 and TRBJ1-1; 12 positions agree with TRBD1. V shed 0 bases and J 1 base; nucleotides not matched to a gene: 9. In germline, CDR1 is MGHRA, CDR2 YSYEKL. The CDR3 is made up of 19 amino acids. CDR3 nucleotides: TGCGCCAGCAGCCAAGATCAACGGGACAGGGGGCCGGGGAACACTGAAGCTTTCTTT. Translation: CASSQDQRDRGPGNTEAFF.

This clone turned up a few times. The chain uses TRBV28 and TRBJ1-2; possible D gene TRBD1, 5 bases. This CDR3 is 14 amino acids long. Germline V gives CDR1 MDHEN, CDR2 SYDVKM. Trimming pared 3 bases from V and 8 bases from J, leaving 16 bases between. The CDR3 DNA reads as TGTGCCAGCAGTTTTGGGGGTAGCGGTCTGGGCTACACCTTC. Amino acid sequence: CASSFGGSGLGYTF.

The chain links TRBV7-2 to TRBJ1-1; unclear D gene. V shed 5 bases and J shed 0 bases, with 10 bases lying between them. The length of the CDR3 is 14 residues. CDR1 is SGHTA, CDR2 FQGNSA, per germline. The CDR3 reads CASSPRRLNTEAFF. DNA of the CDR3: TGTGCCAGCAGCCCTAGACGGTTGAACACTGAAGCTTTCTTT.

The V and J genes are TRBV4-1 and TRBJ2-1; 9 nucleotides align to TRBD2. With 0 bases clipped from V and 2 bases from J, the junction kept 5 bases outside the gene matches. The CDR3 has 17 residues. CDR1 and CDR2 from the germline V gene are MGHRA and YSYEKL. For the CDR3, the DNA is TGCGCCAGCAGCCAAGATTGGGCTAGCGGGGCCTACAATGAGCAGTTCTTC. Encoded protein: CASSQDWASGAYNEQFF.

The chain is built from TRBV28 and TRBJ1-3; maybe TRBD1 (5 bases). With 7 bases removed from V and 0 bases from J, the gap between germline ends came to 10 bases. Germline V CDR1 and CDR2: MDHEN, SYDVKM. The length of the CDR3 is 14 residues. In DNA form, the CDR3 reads TGTGCCAGCATAGACAGTTACTCTGGAAACACCATATATTTT. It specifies CASIDSYSGNTIYF. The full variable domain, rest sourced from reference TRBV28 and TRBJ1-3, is DVKVTQSSRYLVKRTGEKVFLECVQDMDHENMFWYRQDPGLGLRLIYFSYDVKMKEKGDIPEGYSVSREKKERFSLILESASTNQTSMYLCASIDSYSGNTIYFGEGSWLTVV.

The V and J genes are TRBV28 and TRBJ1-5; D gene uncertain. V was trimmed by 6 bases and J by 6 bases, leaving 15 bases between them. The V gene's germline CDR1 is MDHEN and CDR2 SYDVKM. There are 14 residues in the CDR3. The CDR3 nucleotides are TGTGCCAGCAGCCAAGACCTCTCGAGTCAGCCCCAGCATTTT. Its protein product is CASSQDLSSQPQHF.

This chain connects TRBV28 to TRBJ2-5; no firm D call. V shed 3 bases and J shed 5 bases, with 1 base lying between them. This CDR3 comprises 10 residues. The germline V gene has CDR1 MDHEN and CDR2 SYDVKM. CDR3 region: CASSLETQYF. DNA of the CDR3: TGTGCCAGCAGTTTGGAGACCCAGTACTTC.

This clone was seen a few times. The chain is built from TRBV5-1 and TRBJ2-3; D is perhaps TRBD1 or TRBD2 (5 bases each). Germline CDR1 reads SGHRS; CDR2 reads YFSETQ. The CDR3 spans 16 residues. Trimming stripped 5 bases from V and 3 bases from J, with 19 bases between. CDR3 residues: CASSPGRGVGTDTQYF. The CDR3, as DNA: TGCGCCAGCAGTCCGGGCCGAGGGGTGGGGACAGATACGCAGTATTTT.

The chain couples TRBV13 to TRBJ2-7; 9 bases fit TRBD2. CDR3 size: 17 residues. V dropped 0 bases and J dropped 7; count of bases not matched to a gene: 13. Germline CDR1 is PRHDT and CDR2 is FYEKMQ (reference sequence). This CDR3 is CASSLGFRGASGNEQYF. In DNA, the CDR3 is TGTGCCAGCAGCTTAGGGTTTAGAGGGGCTAGCGGGAATGAGCAGTACTTC.

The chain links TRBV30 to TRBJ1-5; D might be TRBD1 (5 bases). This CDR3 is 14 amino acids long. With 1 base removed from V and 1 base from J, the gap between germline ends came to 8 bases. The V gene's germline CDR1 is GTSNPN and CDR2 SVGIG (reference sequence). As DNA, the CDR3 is TGTGCCTGGAGTGCGGACATGAGCAATCAGCCCCAGCATTTT. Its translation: CAWSADMSNQPQHF.

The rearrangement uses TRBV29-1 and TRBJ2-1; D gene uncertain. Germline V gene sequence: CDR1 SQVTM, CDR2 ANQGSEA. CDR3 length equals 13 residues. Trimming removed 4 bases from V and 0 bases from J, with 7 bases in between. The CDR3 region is CSVGTSSYNEQFF. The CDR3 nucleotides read TGCAGCGTTGGCACGAGCTCCTACAATGAGCAGTTCTTC.

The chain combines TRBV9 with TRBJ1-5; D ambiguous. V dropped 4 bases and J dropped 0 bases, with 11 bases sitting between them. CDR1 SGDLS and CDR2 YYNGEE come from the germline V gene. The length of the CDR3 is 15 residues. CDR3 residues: CASSYTHDSNQPQHF. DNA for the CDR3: TGTGCCAGCAGCTACACCCACGATAGCAATCAGCCCCAGCATTTT.

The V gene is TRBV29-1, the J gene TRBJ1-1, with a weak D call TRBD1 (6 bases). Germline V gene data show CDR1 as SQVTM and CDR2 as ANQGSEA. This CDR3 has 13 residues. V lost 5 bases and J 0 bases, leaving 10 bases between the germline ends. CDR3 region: CSVSGQMNTEAFF. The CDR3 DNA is TGCAGCGTTTCGGGACAAATGAACACTGAAGCTTTCTTT. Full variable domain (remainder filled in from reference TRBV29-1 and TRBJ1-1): SAVISQKPSRDICQRGTSLTIQCQVDSQVTMMFWYRQQPGQSLTLIATANQGSEATYESGFVIDKFPISRPNLTFSTLTVSNMSPEDSSIYLCSVSGQMNTEAFFGQGTRLTVV.

Written as DNA, the CDR3 is TGTGCCAGCAAGAGGGGTGCAGATACGCAGTATTTT. This codes for CASKRGADTQYF. This rearrangement joins TRBV27 to TRBJ2-3, with D perhaps assigned TRBD1 or TRBD2 (5 bases each). V lost 7 bases and J 4 bases, leaving 9 bases between the germline ends. Germline V gene data show CDR1 as MNHEY and CDR2 as SMNVEV (reference sequence). The CDR3 runs 12 residues.

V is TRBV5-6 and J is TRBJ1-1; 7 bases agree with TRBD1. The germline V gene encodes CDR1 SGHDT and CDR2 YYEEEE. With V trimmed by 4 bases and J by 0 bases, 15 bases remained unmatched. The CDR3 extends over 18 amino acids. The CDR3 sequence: CASSVVWSRDRVNTEAFF. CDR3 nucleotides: TGTGCCAGCAGCGTGGTGTGGTCCCGGGACAGAGTGAACACTGAAGCTTTCTTT.